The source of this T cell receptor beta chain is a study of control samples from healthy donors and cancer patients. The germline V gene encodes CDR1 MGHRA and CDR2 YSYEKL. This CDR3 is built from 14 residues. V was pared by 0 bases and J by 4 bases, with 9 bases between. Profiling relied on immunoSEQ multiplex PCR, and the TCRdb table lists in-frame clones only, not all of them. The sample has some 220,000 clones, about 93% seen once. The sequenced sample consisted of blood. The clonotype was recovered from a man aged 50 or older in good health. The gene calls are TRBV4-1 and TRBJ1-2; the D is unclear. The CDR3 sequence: CASSQDGEFYGYTF. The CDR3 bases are TGCGCCAGCAGCCAAGATGGGGAGTTCTATGGCTACACCTTC.